A selection of T cell receptor beta chains follows, all from one sample in a study of blood T cells in healthy people across ages. TCRdb called the 5' RACE reads again in MiXCR, with one record for every CDR3 protein. The sample carries roughly 1.9 million distinct CDR3 sequences, 39% recorded once. Sequencing was carried out using blood. These receptors were taken from a human donor in good health. Each CDR3 is given with its conserved first and last residue. Fields, in order: V gene, CDR3 length, J gene, CDR3 protein.

TRBV28	16	TRBJ2-1	CASSQTGPPSYNEQCF
TRBV5-1	15	TRBJ1-2	CASRYYPGQGDGYTF
TRBV7-2	15	TRBJ1-6	CASSPAHFDNSPLHF
TRBV18	15	TRBJ1-1	CASSPERQGGTEAFF
TRBV7-2	14	TRBJ1-2	CASSLVVATYGYTF
TRBV13	14	TRBJ2-7	CASSLALMSYEQYF
TRBV6-5	15	TRBJ2-3	CASSYDQGATDTQYF
TRBV5-1	15	TRBJ2-3	CASSIDRGQGDTQYF
TRBV20-1	12	TRBJ2-3	CSAAGTADTQYF
TRBV12-3/TRBV12-4	15	TRBJ2-3	CASSSGGPRADTQYF
TRBV7-9	15	TRBJ2-1	CASSPDRGYYSEQFF
TRBV9	15	TRBJ1-5	CASSVNDEFNQPQHF
TRBV15	15	TRBJ2-2	CATSREVLYTGELFF
TRBV7-6	14	TRBJ2-3	CASSLATGSAAQYF
TRBV20-1	12	TRBJ1-2	CRARKGGYGYTF
TRBV7-3	16	TRBJ2-2	CASSPQAARDTGELFF
TRBV29-1	15	TRBJ2-4	CSVTSTGWDKNIQYF
TRBV29-1	16	TRBJ2-5	CSVEDRRTGIRETQYF
TRBV20-1	14	TRBJ2-3	CSARDRGGTDTQYF
TRBV28	15	TRBJ1-1	CASSPGDRQNTEAFF
TRBV20-1	14	TRBJ2-6	CSARVVGGANVLTF
TRBV29-1	15	TRBJ2-7	CSVESRTASSYEQYF
TRBV7-8	16	TRBJ1-1	CASSPDRGLPNTEAFF
TRBV6-2/TRBV6-3	17	TRBJ2-1	CASSYHIGSGGNNEQFF
TRBV6-5	14	TRBJ2-7	CASSSGAGPYEQYF
TRBV14	13	TRBJ1-1	CASNQYPGTEAFF
TRBV6-6	12	TRBJ2-1	CASSYSPRGQFF
TRBV6-6	16	TRBJ1-2	CASSYRTGATNYGYTF
TRBV28	15	TRBJ1-5	CASSRRGTGNQPQHF
TRBV4-2	14	TRBJ1-5	CASSQDRAAQPQHF
TRBV29-1	13	TRBJ2-3	CSVAGSGSDTRYF
TRBV6-5	18	TRBJ1-1	CASSYLGINSLMNTEAFF
TRBV12-3/TRBV12-4	15	TRBJ2-3	CASSLARGKADTQYF
TRBV5-1	14	TRBJ2-1	CASSLVQPANEQFF
TRBV7-2	15	TRBJ2-3	CASSFMGLHTDTQYF
TRBV11-3	12	TRBJ1-1	CASTIIDTEAFF
TRBV12-3/TRBV12-4	15	TRBJ2-3	CASSKTGSRTDTQYF
TRBV11-1	15	TRBJ1-1	CASTSLVGSNTEAFF